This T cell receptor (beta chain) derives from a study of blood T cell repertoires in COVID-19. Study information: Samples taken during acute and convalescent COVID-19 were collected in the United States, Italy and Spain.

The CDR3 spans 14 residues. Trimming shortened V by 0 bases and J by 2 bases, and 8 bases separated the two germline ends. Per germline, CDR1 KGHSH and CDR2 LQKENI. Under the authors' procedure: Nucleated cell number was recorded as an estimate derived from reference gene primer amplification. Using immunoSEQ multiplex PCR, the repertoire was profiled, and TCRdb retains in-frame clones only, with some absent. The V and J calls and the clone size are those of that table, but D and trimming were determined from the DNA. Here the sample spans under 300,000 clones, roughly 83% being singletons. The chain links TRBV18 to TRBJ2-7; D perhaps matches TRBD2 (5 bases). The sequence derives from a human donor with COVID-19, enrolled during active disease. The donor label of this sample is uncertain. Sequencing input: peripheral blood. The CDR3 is CASSPPTTTYEQYF. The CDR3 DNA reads TGTGCCAGCTCACCACCGACTACGACCTACGAGCAGTACTTC.